This T cell receptor (beta chain) was captured in a study of blood T cell repertoires in COVID-19. Study summary: Sources were T cells, B-cell-depleted T cells, or PBMCs; the material itself was cDNA or gDNA.

Sequenced by immunoSEQ multiplex PCR; TCRdb stores in-frame clones only, minus some. The table includes around 200,000 clones, 80% detected once. Germline values: CDR1 MDHEN, CDR2 SYDVKM. The junction had 11 bases not matched to a gene; V was cut back by 0 bases and J by 3 bases. This CDR3 has 18 amino acids. All enrollees were about 18 to 95 years old and from 20 to 25 US areas. Participants' reported clinical history set cohort assignment. This rearrangement joins TRBV28 to TRBJ2-5, with 9 bases that match TRBD2. Sequencing used PBMCs or T cells enriched from blood (not recorded which). The TCR originated in a woman aged 40 to 50 with acute COVID-19. The CDR3 region is CASSLWVAGGAGEETQYF. The DNA of the CDR3 is TGTGCCAGCAGTTTATGGGTCGCGGGGGGGGCCGGAGAAGAGACCCAGTACTTC.